This T cell receptor (beta chain) appears in the sequencing data of a study of shared clonotypes between healthy human individuals. Assay: immunoSEQ multiplex PCR; the TCRdb copy retains only in-frame clones and omits some. The table has about 680,000 clones, about 91% seen once. On this clone: What it recognizes is unknown.

Germline lookup yields CDR1 SGHVS and CDR2 FQNEAQ. V was clipped by 6 bases and J by 4 bases; unmatched bases: 9. The CDR3 covers 15 residues. General observations from the study: Tissues were not sampled, only blood, and their repertoires likely differ.

Selected positively for CCR7 and CD45RO-negative, naive CD8 cells excluded terminally differentiated effector memory CD45RA+ cells. Sequencing used naive CD8+ T cells sorted from blood. The genes are TRBV7-8 and TRBJ2-7, with 10 positions matching TRBD1. This receptor was identified in a man younger than 40 in good health. CDR3 nucleotides: TGTGCCAGCAGTCGCCCGGGACAGGGGAAGTACGAGCAGTACTTC. This translates into CASSRPGQGKYEQYF.